The following is a TCR beta chain sequence with its context. The antigen remains unidentified. This sample is part of a study of T-cell memory formation after mild COVID-19. Findings of the study overall: Chiefly within CM and EM were the contracting CD4+ clones; CD8+ ones were within EMRA.

Trimming took off 4 bases at V and 4 bases at J, with 25 bases between the two ends. The CDR3 sequence is 18 residues long. TCRdb re-called the 5' RACE reads with MiXCR, one entry per CDR3 protein. Here the sample spans approximately 410,000 distinct CDR3 sequences, about 25% being singletons. This clonotype was sampled from an adult woman who had mild COVID-19 (a few samples of this study predate the infection). Cell type and time point are not known. The specimen sequenced was PBMCs or a T cell subset sorted from them (not recorded which). V is TRBV12-3 or TRBV12-4 and J is TRBJ2-5, with unresolved D. The CDR3 spells CASSWALPFRVDGETQYF. CDR3 nucleotides: TGTGCCAGCAGTTGGGCCCTTCCGTTTCGGGTCGACGGAGAGACCCAGTACTTC.